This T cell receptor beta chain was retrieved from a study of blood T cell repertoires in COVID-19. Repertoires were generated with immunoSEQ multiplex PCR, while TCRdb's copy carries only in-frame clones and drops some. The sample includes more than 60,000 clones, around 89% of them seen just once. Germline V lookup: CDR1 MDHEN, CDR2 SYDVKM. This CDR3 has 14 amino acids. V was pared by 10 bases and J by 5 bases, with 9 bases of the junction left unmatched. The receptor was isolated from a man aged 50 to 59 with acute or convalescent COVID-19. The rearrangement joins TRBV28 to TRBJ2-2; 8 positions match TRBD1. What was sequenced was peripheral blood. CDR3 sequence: CATTPGGFTGELFF. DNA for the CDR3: TGTGCCACCACTCCAGGGGGCTTTACCGGGGAGCTGTTTTTT.